This passage covers 4 T cell receptor beta chains from one sample sequenced in a study of identical twins. TCRdb re-called the 5' RACE reads with MiXCR, one entry per CDR3 protein. There are 550,000 to 700,000 distinct CDR3 sequences in the sample; about 20% occur only once, and roughly 4% lies in the top ten. The sample also formed part of further work on T cells expressing NK-cell markers.

The sample taken for sequencing was PBMCs. The origin of the receptors is a woman aged 18-29 years in good health.

The V gene is TRBV20-1, the J gene TRBJ2-4, with a weak D call TRBD2 (5 bases). The CDR3 has 14 amino acids. V was trimmed by 3 bases and J by 9 bases, leaving 18 bases between them. The germline V gene encodes CDR1 DFQATT and CDR2 SNEGSKA (reference sequence). The CDR3: CSARATGVMGIQYF. In nucleotides, the CDR3 is TGCAGTGCTAGGGCGACCGGGGTGATGGGCATTCAGTACTTC.

This clonotype was found many times. The chain combines TRBV5-1 with TRBJ2-7, with D perhaps matching TRBD2 (6 bases). There are 13 residues in the CDR3. CDR1 and CDR2 (germline): SGHRS, YFSETQ. V lost 1 base, J lost 7 bases, and 12 bases lay in between. The CDR3 DNA reads TGCGCCAGCAGCTTGAGGACGGGAGATGAGCAGTACTTC. Its protein is CASSLRTGDEQYF.

This clonotype was recorded a few times. V gene TRBV20-1 combines with J gene TRBJ2-3; 12 positions match TRBD2. The CDR3 sequence is 13 residues long. Germline CDR1 DFQATT, CDR2 SNEGSKA (reference sequence). Unmatched junction bases numbered 2, after V lost 5 bases and J lost 5 bases. CDR3 DNA: TGCAGTGCTTCTAGCGGGGGGGTAGATACGCAGTATTTT. Translating gives CSASSGGVDTQYF.

The gene calls are TRBV29-1 and TRBJ2-1, with TRBD2 matching 13 bases. The germline CDR1 and CDR2 sequences are SQVTM and ANQGSEA. This CDR3 has 16 amino acids. The V segment lost 3 bases and the J segment 3 bases; nucleotides outside the gene matches: 5. The chain's CDR3 is CSVETGTSGDYNEQFF. Here the CDR3 DNA reads TGCAGCGTTGAGACCGGGACTAGCGGGGACTACAATGAGCAGTTCTTC.